This entry describes one T cell receptor (beta chain). Its antigen is unknown. V shed 4 bases and J 7 bases; nucleotides not matched to a gene: 13. Germline lookup yields CDR1 SGHRS and CDR2 YFSETQ. The CDR3 is 15 residues long. The data are from a study of cytomegalovirus exposure and HLA in healthy donors. Study conclusions and caveats: Altogether, some 170 TCR beta chains were recorded as cytomegalovirus-associated. By HLA locus, TCR association rates varied in a later analysis, with DRB1 showing the most and HLA-C the fewest. In vitro confirmation showed a few CMV-associated chains to be CMV antigen specific. Previously analyzed data showed that most TCR beta V segments were productive at a frequency of about 87% or about 30%.

PCR was performed using 60 Vbeta and 13 Jbeta primers. Sequencing was performed with immunoSEQ multiplex PCR; in TCRdb, only in-frame clones are kept and a portion is missing. The sample holds under 150,000 clones, approximately 70% seen once. This rearrangement joins TRBV5-1 to TRBJ2-7; 8 bases line up with TRBD1. This TCR derives from a woman in her forties in good health and CMV-seronegative. Material for sequencing was PBMCs. The CDR3 region is CASSLGTGDPEEQYF. Written as DNA, the CDR3 is TGCGCCAGCAGCCTGGGGACAGGCGATCCGGAAGAGCAGTACTTC.